These T cell receptor beta chains were read from a single sample in a study of OX40 agonist ivuxolimab in advanced cancers. Clones were sequenced by immunoSEQ multiplex PCR, and TCRdb holds only the in-frame ones, with some missing. The sample gives more than 75,000 clones, 80% to 90% of which show up once; 6.6% is in the top ten. The sample here was CD4+ or CD8+ T cells sorted from blood, taken in a trial of the OX40 agonist ivuxolimab. The receptors stem from an adult with an advanced solid tumor such as melanoma, head and neck, liver or kidney cancer. Each CDR3 is given with its conserved first and last residue. The order of the fields is CDR3 protein, CDR3 DNA, D gene, V gene, clone size, J gene. A D gene is named only where the DNA matches it firmly. Only some rows state a clone size, as once, few, many or a class for expanded clones.

cdr3_aa: CASSSQGAAAPLHF; cdr3_nt: TGTGCCAGCAGTTCTCAAGGGGCCGCGGCACCCCTCCACTTT; d_call: .; v_call: TRBV27; clone_size: few; j_call: TRBJ1-6
cdr3_aa: CATGGGYNGYTF; cdr3_nt: TGTGCCACCGGGGGGGGGTATAATGGCTACACCTTC; d_call: .; v_call: TRBV2; clone_size: .; j_call: TRBJ1-2
cdr3_aa: CASSLQGEIEKLFF; cdr3_nt: TGTGCCAGCAGCCTACAGGGTGAGATTGAAAAACTGTTTTTT; d_call: .; v_call: TRBV7-9; clone_size: .; j_call: TRBJ1-4
cdr3_aa: CASSERGASSGANVLTF; cdr3_nt: TGTGCCAGCAGTGAGAGGGGGGCCAGCTCTGGGGCCAACGTCCTGACTTTC; d_call: .; v_call: TRBV6-1; clone_size: .; j_call: TRBJ2-6
cdr3_aa: CAWARDGGDNNEQFF; cdr3_nt: TGTGCCTGGGCCCGCGATGGCGGAGATAACAATGAGCAGTTCTTC; d_call: .; v_call: TRBV30; clone_size: .; j_call: TRBJ2-1
cdr3_aa: CASSPQGGRRYNEQFF; cdr3_nt: TGTGCCAGTAGTCCCCAGGGCGGGAGGAGGTACAATGAGCAGTTCTTC; d_call: TRBD2; v_call: TRBV19; clone_size: few; j_call: TRBJ2-1
cdr3_aa: CASSLWVAGAQLYNEQFF; cdr3_nt: TGTGCCAGCAGTTTATGGGTAGCGGGAGCCCAACTTTACAATGAGCAGTTCTTC; d_call: TRBD2; v_call: TRBV27; clone_size: .; j_call: TRBJ2-1
cdr3_aa: CASSPRGDGETQYF; cdr3_nt: TGTGCCAGCAGTCCTCGGGGGGACGGCGAGACCCAGTACTTC; d_call: TRBD2; v_call: TRBV28; clone_size: .; j_call: TRBJ2-5
cdr3_aa: CASSLGSGTQYF; cdr3_nt: TGTGCCAGCAGCTTAGGTTCAGGTACCCAGTACTTC; d_call: .; v_call: TRBV7-8; clone_size: once; j_call: TRBJ2-5
cdr3_aa: CASSLGQSPYYGYTF; cdr3_nt: TGTGCCAGCAGCTTAGGGCAATCCCCTTACTATGGCTACACCTTC; d_call: .; v_call: TRBV11-2; clone_size: few; j_call: TRBJ1-2
cdr3_aa: CASSEEGMETYEQYF; cdr3_nt: TGTGCCAGCAGTGAAGAGGGGATGGAAACCTACGAGCAGTACTTC; d_call: .; v_call: TRBV25-1; clone_size: .; j_call: TRBJ2-7
cdr3_aa: CASSYSWGVGTGELFF; cdr3_nt: TGTGCCAGCAGTTACTCTTGGGGGGTAGGAACCGGGGAGCTGTTTTTT; d_call: .; v_call: TRBV6-5; clone_size: .; j_call: TRBJ2-2
cdr3_aa: CASSSLGTEYGYTF; cdr3_nt: TGTGCCAGCAGCTCACTTGGGACGGAGTATGGCTACACCTTC; d_call: .; v_call: TRBV7-9; clone_size: few; j_call: TRBJ1-2
cdr3_aa: CASSLSPAYEQYF; cdr3_nt: TGTGCCAGCAGTCTCAGCCCTGCCTACGAGCAGTACTTC; d_call: .; v_call: TRBV6-1; clone_size: few; j_call: TRBJ2-7
cdr3_aa: CASSIGEQFF; cdr3_nt: TGTGCCAGCAGCATTGGTGAGCAGTTCTTC; d_call: .; v_call: TRBV7-9; clone_size: .; j_call: TRBJ2-1
cdr3_aa: CASSPLTYNEQFF; cdr3_nt: TGTGCCAGCAGCCCCCTAACCTACAATGAGCAGTTCTTC; d_call: .; v_call: TRBV9; clone_size: once; j_call: TRBJ2-1
cdr3_aa: CASSLSEPAGAKNIQYF; cdr3_nt: TGTGCCAGCAGCTTGTCAGAGCCCGCTGGAGCCAAAAACATTCAGTACTTC; d_call: .; v_call: TRBV7-2; clone_size: .; j_call: TRBJ2-4
cdr3_aa: CASSGTGNEQFF; cdr3_nt: TGTGCCAGCAGCGGGACGGGGAATGAGCAGTTCTTC; d_call: .; v_call: TRBV5-6; clone_size: .; j_call: TRBJ2-1
cdr3_aa: CASSRDHYNEQFF; cdr3_nt: TGTGCCAGCAGTCGGGACCATTACAATGAGCAGTTCTTC; d_call: .; v_call: TRBV2; clone_size: .; j_call: TRBJ2-1
cdr3_aa: CASSEFRGGGYTF; cdr3_nt: TGTGCCAGCAGTGAATTTCGTGGCGGTGGCTACACCTTC; d_call: .; v_call: TRBV6-1; clone_size: .; j_call: TRBJ1-2
cdr3_aa: CASSTTGSGQGGKTQYF; cdr3_nt: TGTGCCAGTAGTACCACTGGGTCGGGACAGGGGGGAAAGACCCAGTACTTC; d_call: TRBD1; v_call: TRBV19; clone_size: .; j_call: TRBJ2-5
cdr3_aa: CASRKGRPGGQPQHF; cdr3_nt: TGTGCCAGCAGAAAAGGACGACCTGGGGGTCAGCCCCAGCATTTT; d_call: .; v_call: TRBV5-8; clone_size: .; j_call: TRBJ1-5
cdr3_aa: CASSLGDRVFYGYTF; cdr3_nt: TGTGCCAGCAGCTTAGGGGACAGGGTATTCTATGGCTACACCTTC; d_call: TRBD1; v_call: TRBV7-2; clone_size: few; j_call: TRBJ1-2
cdr3_aa: CASRGGHQSRDTQYF; cdr3_nt: TGTGCCAGCAGAGGTGGTCACCAGAGCCGAGATACGCAGTATTTT; d_call: .; v_call: TRBV5-4; clone_size: once; j_call: TRBJ2-3
cdr3_aa: CASSYSSGVETQYF; cdr3_nt: TGTGCCAGCAGTTACTCGTCGGGGGTAGAGACCCAGTACTTC; d_call: .; v_call: TRBV6-5; clone_size: once; j_call: TRBJ2-5
cdr3_aa: CASSLIPREGTDTQYF; cdr3_nt: TGTGCCAGCAGTTTAATCCCGCGGGAGGGGACAGATACGCAGTATTTT; d_call: TRBD2; v_call: TRBV28; clone_size: .; j_call: TRBJ2-3
cdr3_aa: CASSPTTSNQPQHF; cdr3_nt: TGTGCCAGCAGCCCGACAACTAGCAATCAGCCCCAGCATTTT; d_call: .; v_call: TRBV28; clone_size: .; j_call: TRBJ1-5
cdr3_aa: CASSQGGKNIQYF; cdr3_nt: TGTGCCAGCAGCCAAGGTGGCAAAAACATTCAGTACTTC; d_call: .; v_call: TRBV4-2; clone_size: .; j_call: TRBJ2-4
cdr3_aa: CASSYSSGGLNYGYTF; cdr3_nt: TGTGCCAGCAGTTACTCGTCCGGGGGCCTCAACTATGGCTACACCTTC; d_call: .; v_call: TRBV6-5; clone_size: .; j_call: TRBJ1-2
cdr3_aa: CASSFSGKRAYNEQFF; cdr3_nt: TGTGCCAGCAGCTTTTCCGGGAAAAGGGCCTACAATGAGCAGTTCTTC; d_call: .; v_call: TRBV7-9; clone_size: .; j_call: TRBJ2-1
cdr3_aa: CAISESGGVNEQFF; cdr3_nt: TGTGCCATCAGTGAGTCGGGGGGTGTTAATGAGCAGTTCTTC; d_call: .; v_call: TRBV10-3; clone_size: .; j_call: TRBJ2-1
cdr3_aa: CAISPGTSGGTYTQYF; cdr3_nt: TGTGCCATCAGTCCCGGGACTAGCGGGGGTACATATACGCAGTATTTT; d_call: TRBD2; v_call: TRBV10-3; clone_size: .; j_call: TRBJ2-3
cdr3_aa: CASSTMRGTISHEQYF; cdr3_nt: TGTGCCAGCAGCACCATGAGAGGGACTATATCGCACGAGCAGTACTTC; d_call: TRBD2; v_call: TRBV5-4; clone_size: .; j_call: TRBJ2-7
cdr3_aa: CASSLSTSGSEQYF; cdr3_nt: TGTGCCAGCAGCTTGAGCACTAGCGGGAGCGAGCAGTACTTC; d_call: TRBD2; v_call: TRBV7-2; clone_size: .; j_call: TRBJ2-7
cdr3_aa: CASGEEVTGELFF; cdr3_nt: TGTGCCAGCGGCGAAGAGGTCACCGGGGAGCTGTTTTTT; d_call: .; v_call: TRBV2; clone_size: .; j_call: TRBJ2-2
cdr3_aa: CASRWEAGGWGEQFF; cdr3_nt: TGTGCCAGCCGATGGGAAGCGGGGGGTTGGGGCGAGCAGTTCTTC; d_call: TRBD2; v_call: TRBV6-4; clone_size: .; j_call: TRBJ2-1
cdr3_aa: CASSRQTGTTREETQYF; cdr3_nt: TGCGCCAGCAGTCGACAGACCGGGACTACAAGGGAAGAGACCCAGTACTTC; d_call: TRBD2; v_call: TRBV10-1; clone_size: .; j_call: TRBJ2-5
cdr3_aa: CASSLFGGARTQYF; cdr3_nt: TGTGCCAGCAGCTTATTCGGGGGGGCGCGGACGCAGTATTTT; d_call: TRBD2; v_call: TRBV11-3; clone_size: .; j_call: TRBJ2-3
cdr3_aa: CASSLGNQPQHF; cdr3_nt: TGTGCCAGCAGTTTGGGGAATCAGCCCCAGCATTTT; d_call: .; v_call: TRBV28; clone_size: .; j_call: TRBJ1-5
cdr3_aa: CASSQEATGTSGNTIYF; cdr3_nt: TGTGCCAGCAGCCAAGAGGCAACAGGAACCTCTGGAAACACCATATATTTT; d_call: .; v_call: TRBV4-2; clone_size: .; j_call: TRBJ1-3
cdr3_aa: CASSLARGYYEQYF; cdr3_nt: TGTGCCAGCAGCTTAGCGCGGGGATACTACGAGCAGTACTTC; d_call: .; v_call: TRBV7-2; clone_size: .; j_call: TRBJ2-7
cdr3_aa: CASSLSTGGDTQYF; cdr3_nt: TGTGCCAGCAGTTTATCAACAGGAGGAGATACGCAGTATTTT; d_call: .; v_call: TRBV27; clone_size: .; j_call: TRBJ2-3
cdr3_aa: CASSLGQMNTEAFF; cdr3_nt: TGTGCCAGCAGCTTAGGACAGATGAACACTGAAGCTTTCTTT; d_call: .; v_call: TRBV5-4; clone_size: .; j_call: TRBJ1-1
cdr3_aa: CASSQDFGTAGELFF; cdr3_nt: TGCGCCAGCAGCCAAGATTTCGGAACGGCCGGGGAGCTGTTTTTT; d_call: .; v_call: TRBV4-3; clone_size: few; j_call: TRBJ2-2
cdr3_aa: CASSLAPGQPNTGELFF; cdr3_nt: TGTGCCAGCAGCTTAGCCCCGGGACAGCCTAACACCGGGGAGCTGTTTTTT; d_call: TRBD1; v_call: TRBV7-9; clone_size: .; j_call: TRBJ2-2
cdr3_aa: CASSLYGQGDPYGYTF; cdr3_nt: TGTGCCAGCAGCTTATATGGACAGGGGGATCCCTATGGCTACACCTTC; d_call: TRBD1; v_call: TRBV7-2; clone_size: .; j_call: TRBJ1-2
cdr3_aa: CASSQDGGSDQPQHF; cdr3_nt: TGCGCCAGCAGCCAAGACGGGGGGTCGGATCAGCCCCAGCATTTT; d_call: .; v_call: TRBV4-1; clone_size: .; j_call: TRBJ1-5
cdr3_aa: CASRDWGSYEQYF; cdr3_nt: TGTGCCAGCAGAGATTGGGGTTCCTACGAGCAGTACTTC; d_call: .; v_call: TRBV5-4; clone_size: .; j_call: TRBJ2-7
cdr3_aa: CASSPGLAGGKYNEQFF; cdr3_nt: TGTGCCAGCAGCCCGGGACTAGCGGGAGGCAAATACAATGAGCAGTTCTTC; d_call: TRBD2; v_call: TRBV7-2; clone_size: .; j_call: TRBJ2-1
cdr3_aa: CSASGATNEKLFF; cdr3_nt: TGCAGCGCCAGTGGTGCAACTAATGAAAAACTGTTTTTT; d_call: .; v_call: TRBV29-1; clone_size: .; j_call: TRBJ1-4
cdr3_aa: CASSYSGGQDQPQHF; cdr3_nt: TGTGCCAGCAGTTACTCAGGGGGCCAAGATCAGCCCCAGCATTTT; d_call: TRBD1; v_call: TRBV6-5; clone_size: .; j_call: TRBJ1-5
cdr3_aa: CASSPHSSGRLQETQYF; cdr3_nt: TGTGCCAGCAGTCCCCATTCCAGCGGGAGACTTCAAGAGACCCAGTACTTC; d_call: TRBD2; v_call: TRBV27; clone_size: .; j_call: TRBJ2-5
cdr3_aa: CASSPLTKQYF; cdr3_nt: TGTGCCAGCAGTCCCCTTACCAAGCAGTACTTC; d_call: .; v_call: TRBV28; clone_size: .; j_call: TRBJ2-7
cdr3_aa: CASSPGTSGGTGELFF; cdr3_nt: TGTGCCAGCAGCCCGGGGACTAGCGGGGGCACCGGGGAGCTGTTTTTT; d_call: TRBD2; v_call: TRBV5-6; clone_size: once; j_call: TRBJ2-2